The 16 T cell receptor beta chains below were found in one sample sequenced in a study of cytomegalovirus exposure and HLA in healthy donors. PCR used 60 Vbeta primers and 13 Jbeta primers. Generated by immunoSEQ multiplex PCR, the TCRdb table keeps only in-frame clones and is missing some. This sample carries about 150,000 clones, nearly 90% of them seen once, and the ten largest clones take more than 0.5%. The sample consisted of PBMCs. These receptors all stem from a woman aged 40 to 55 in good health and CMV-seronegative.

The rearrangement uses TRBV7-2 and TRBJ2-7; maybe TRBD1 (5 bases). There are 14 residues in the CDR3. V was cut by 6 bases and J by 4 bases, with 16 bases left in between. CDR1 is SGHTA and CDR2 is FQGNSA in the germline V gene. In nucleotides, the CDR3 is TGTGCCAGCAGTCCCACGCCAGGGTTGTACGAGCAGTACTTC. Amino acid sequence: CASSPTPGLYEQYF.

The chain links TRBV2 to TRBJ2-2; a possible D gene is TRBD2 (6 bases). Germline lookup yields CDR1 SNHLY and CDR2 FYNNEI. The CDR3 covers 16 residues. The V gene lost 4 bases and the J gene lost 1 base, with 13 bases spanning the gap. The CDR3 reads CASSGVLRGNTGELFF. As DNA, the CDR3 is TGTGCCAGCAGTGGGGTCCTGCGGGGGAACACCGGGGAGCTGTTTTTT.

The gene calls are TRBV27 and TRBJ2-5, with 8 bases that match TRBD1. Trimming took 5 bases from V and 13 from J; bases not matched to a gene: 9. From germline, CDR1 is MNHEY and CDR2 SMNVEV (reference sequence). The CDR3 is 12 amino acids. The CDR3 spells CASSPRTGWLYF. DNA for the CDR3: TGTGCCAGCAGTCCCAGGACAGGGTGGCTGTACTTC.

The rearrangement uses TRBV9 and TRBJ2-2, with 8 bases matching TRBD2. There are 16 residues in the CDR3. The ends lost 0 bases at V and 6 bases at J; junction bases unmatched: 7. Germline assignment: CDR1 SGDLS and CDR2 YYNGEE. Here the CDR3 DNA reads TGTGCCAGCAGCGTAGTGGGGACTAGTCTTCCCGGGGAGCTGTTTTTT. Residues: CASSVVGTSLPGELFF.

The chain links TRBV13 to TRBJ2-7; TRBD2 agrees at 12 bases. The CDR3 extends over 14 amino acids. V lost 4 bases, J lost 2 bases, and 0 bases stayed unmatched. Per germline, CDR1 PRHDT and CDR2 FYEKMQ (reference sequence). The CDR3 loop is CASSSSGRAYEQYF. DNA for the CDR3: TGTGCCAGCAGCTCTAGCGGGAGGGCCTACGAGCAGTACTTC.

The chain combines TRBV5-1 with TRBJ1-1; D is unclear. This CDR3 contains 13 residues. The germline CDR1 and CDR2 sequences are SGHRS and YFSETQ. Trimming shortened V by 3 bases and J by 5 bases, and 11 bases separated the two germline ends. CDR3 sequence (DNA): TGCGCCAGCAGCTCGTTTAGTGAAACTGAAGCTTTCTTT. Its translation is CASSSFSETEAFF.

This chain connects TRBV4-3 to TRBJ2-1, with D perhaps TRBD2 (6 bases). Germline CDR1 is LGHNA and CDR2 is YSLEER. CDR3 length: 15 amino acids. The germline V and J ends were trimmed by 0 bases and 1 base, with 7 bases remaining between them. CDR3 nucleotide sequence: TGCGCCAGCAGCCAAGAGGAGGGATCCTACAATGAGCAGTTCTTC. Its translation: CASSQEEGSYNEQFF.

V is TRBV19 and J is TRBJ1-5; 8 bases are a match to TRBD1. With 2 bases clipped from V and 6 bases from J, the junction kept 9 bases outside the gene matches. The CDR3 totals 16 residues. Per germline, CDR1 LNHDA and CDR2 SQIVND (reference sequence). CDR3 in DNA: TGTGCCAGTAGTATACCACACAGGGGGGATATTCAGCCCCAGCATTTT. This gives the protein CASSIPHRGDIQPQHF.

Comments on this clone: Other DNA sequences in the same sample also yield this CDR3. The chain joins TRBV28 to TRBJ2-5; the D gene is possibly TRBD2 (7 bases). The CDR3 covers 13 residues. The V gene's germline CDR1 is MDHEN and CDR2 SYDVKM. Between the trimmed V and J ends, which lost 5 bases and 2 bases, there was a span of 9 bases. The CDR3 DNA reads as TGTGCCAGCAGTAGGGGGGGTCAAGAGACCCAGTACTTC. It translates to CASSRGGQETQYF.

This clone appeared a single time. The chain links TRBV5-1 to TRBJ1-3; 11 positions agree with TRBD1. The CDR3 spans 15 residues. Germline V gene sequence: CDR1 SGHRS, CDR2 YFSETQ. Germline trimming cut 4 bases from V and 2 bases from J; bases unmatched to any gene: 2. CDR3: CASSTGQGAGNTIYF. The CDR3, as DNA: TGCGCCAGCAGCACGGGACAGGGGGCTGGAAACACCATATATTTT.

V is TRBV4-2 and J is TRBJ2-2, with D possibly matching TRBD1 (6 bases). The CDR3 loop spans 15 amino acids. Per the germline V gene, CDR1 is LGHNA and CDR2 is YNFKEQ. The V gene lost 4 bases and the J gene lost 1 base, with 10 bases spanning the gap. DNA for the CDR3: TGTGCCAGCAGCCTAACGACAGGGAACACCGGGGAGCTGTTTTTT. It encodes CASSLTTGNTGELFF.

V usage is TRBV28 and J usage is TRBJ2-1; the D is unclear. The CDR3 consists of 13 residues. V gave up 5 bases and J gave up 15 bases, with 20 bases separating them. Germline CDR1 is MDHEN and CDR2 is SYDVKM. CDR3 residues: CASSARPGSVAFF. DNA for the CDR3: TGTGCCAGCAGTGCCCGCCCTGGCTCCGTCGCGTTCTTC.

The V gene is TRBV6-5, the J gene TRBJ1-6, with a possible D match to TRBD1 (5 bases). The CDR3 contains 15 residues. V was clipped by 2 bases and J by 6 bases, with 11 bases between them. Germline values: CDR1 MNHEY, CDR2 SVGAGI. The CDR3 coding sequence is TGTGCCAGCAGTTACGCAGGGAGGAGTAATTCACCCCTCCACTTT. It is translated as CASSYAGRSNSPLHF.

This clone turned up a few times. The chain joins TRBV13 to TRBJ1-3; D call uncertain. The V gene's germline CDR1 is PRHDT and CDR2 FYEKMQ (reference sequence). There are 11 residues in the CDR3. V lost 10 bases to trimming and J lost 4 bases, with 8 bases between them. CDR3 region: CATREGNTIYF. In DNA form, the CDR3 reads TGTGCCACTAGGGAGGGAAACACCATATATTTT.

The CDR3 DNA is TGTGCCAGCAGCCTACAGGGTTTCAATGAGCAGTTCTTC. This encodes CASSLQGFNEQFF. The J gene is TRBJ2-1, the V gene TRBV7-2; tentative D call: TRBD1 (6 bases). CDR1 SGHTA and CDR2 FQGNSA come from the germline V gene. V dropped 5 bases and J dropped 6 bases, with 11 bases sitting between them. The CDR3 loop spans 13 amino acids. Looking up the rest from reference TRBV7-2 and TRBJ2-1 gives the full variable domain: GAGVSQSPSNKVTEKGKDVELRCDPISGHTALYWYRQSLGQGLEFLIYFQGNSAPDKSGLPSDRFSAERTGGSVSTLTIQRTQQEDSAVYLCASSLQGFNEQFFGPGTRLTVL.

This clone appeared a single time. J is TRBJ2-2 and V is TRBV5-1; the D is unclear. Trimming left V 0 bases short and J 0 bases short, with 12 bases between. This CDR3 has 17 residues. The germline V gene has CDR1 SGHRS and CDR2 YFSETQ. CDR3 sequence (DNA): TGCGCCAGCAGCTTGGACCCCCGCGGAACGAACACCGGGGAGCTGTTTTTT. It is translated as CASSLDPRGTNTGELFF.